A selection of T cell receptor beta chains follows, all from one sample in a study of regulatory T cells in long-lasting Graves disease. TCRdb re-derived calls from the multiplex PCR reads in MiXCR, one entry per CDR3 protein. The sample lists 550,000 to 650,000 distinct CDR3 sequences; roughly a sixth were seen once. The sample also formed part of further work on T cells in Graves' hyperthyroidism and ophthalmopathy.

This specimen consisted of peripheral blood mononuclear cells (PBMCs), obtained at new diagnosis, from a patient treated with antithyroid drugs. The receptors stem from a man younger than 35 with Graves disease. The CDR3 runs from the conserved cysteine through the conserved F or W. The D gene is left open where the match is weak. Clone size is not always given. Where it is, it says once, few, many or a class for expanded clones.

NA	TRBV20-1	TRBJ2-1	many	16	TGCAGTGCTAGAGATCTCGCGGGAATCTCCTACAATGAGCAGTTCTTC	CSARDLAGISYNEQFF
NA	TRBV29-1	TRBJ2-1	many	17	TGCAGCGTTGAAGAGTTTATGGGGATCAGGGTGAACAATGAGCAGTTCTTC	CSVEEFMGIRVNNEQFF
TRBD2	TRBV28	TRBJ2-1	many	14	TGTGCCAGCAGTTTGGCTAGCGGGGTCAATGAGCAGTTCTTC	CASSLASGVNEQFF
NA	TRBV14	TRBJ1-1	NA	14	TGTGCCAGCAGCTCGATCAGTGGTGGCACTGAAGCTTTCTTT	CASSSISGGTEAFF
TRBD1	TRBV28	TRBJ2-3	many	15	TGTGCCAGCCCCCCCGGGACAGCTATCACAGATACGCAGTATTTT	CASPPGTAITDTQYF
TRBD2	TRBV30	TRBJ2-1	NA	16	TGTGCCTGGAGTGTAAACCTAGCGGGAGCTCACAATGAGCAGTTCTTC	CAWSVNLAGAHNEQFF
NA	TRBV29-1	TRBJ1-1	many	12	TGCAGCGTACCAGGGGAGAACACTGAAGCTTTCTTT	CSVPGENTEAFF
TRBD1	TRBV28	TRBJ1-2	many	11	TGTGCCAGTACAGGGGGTTATGGCTACACCTTC	CASTGGYGYTF
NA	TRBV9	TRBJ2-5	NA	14	TGTGCCAGCAGCGTAGGTGAGACCGCAGAGACCCAGTACTTC	CASSVGETAETQYF
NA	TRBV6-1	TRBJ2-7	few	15	TGTGCCAGCAAAACCGGCAGGAGGGGTAGCTACGAGCAGTACTTC	CASKTGRRGSYEQYF
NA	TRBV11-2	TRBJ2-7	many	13	TGTGCCAGCAGCTTAGAGCGGACCGGAGAGCAGTACTTC	CASSLERTGEQYF
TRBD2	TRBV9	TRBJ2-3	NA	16	TGTGCCAGCAGCGTAGACGGGGCTAGCGGGATTAGGACGCAGTATTTT	CASSVDGASGIRTQYF
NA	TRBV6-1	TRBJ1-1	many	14	TGTGCCAGCAGTACCGGGACGGAGAACACTGAAGCTTTCTTT	CASSTGTENTEAFF
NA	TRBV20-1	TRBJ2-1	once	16	TGCAGTGCTAGCGCTCATCTACGTCGGGCCTACAATGAGCAGTTCTTC	CSASAHLRRAYNEQFF
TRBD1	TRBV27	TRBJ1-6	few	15	TGTGCCAGCAGTTCCGGACAGGGGGGATATTCACCCCTCCACTTT	CASSSGQGGYSPLHF
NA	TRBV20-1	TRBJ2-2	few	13	TGCAGTGCTACGGCCCAACCCACCGGGGAGCTGTTTTTT	CSATAQPTGELFF
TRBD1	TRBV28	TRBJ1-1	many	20	TGTGCCAGCAGTTCCTTTCTCCAGGGACAGGGAAGTGGCCTGAACACTGAAGCTTTCTTT	CASSSFLQGQGSGLNTEAFF
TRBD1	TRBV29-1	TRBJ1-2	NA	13	TGCAGCATCCGACAGGGCCCCAGCTATGGCTACACCTTC	CSIRQGPSYGYTF
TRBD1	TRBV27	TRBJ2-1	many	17	TGTGCCAGCAGTTTATCGGTACAGGGGGCCTCCTACAATGAGCAGTTCTTC	CASSLSVQGASYNEQFF
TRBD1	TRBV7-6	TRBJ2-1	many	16	TGTGCCAGCAGCTTAGCGGGACAGGGATCCTACAATGAGCAGTTCTTC	CASSLAGQGSYNEQFF
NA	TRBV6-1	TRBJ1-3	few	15	TGTGCCAGCAGTCCCACAGGGAGCTCTGGAAACACCATATATTTT	CASSPTGSSGNTIYF
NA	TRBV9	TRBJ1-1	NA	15	TGTGCCAGCAGCGTAACCGGACAGCCGAACACTGAAGCTTTCTTT	CASSVTGQPNTEAFF
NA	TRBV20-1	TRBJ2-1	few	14	TGCAGTGCTAGAGAGGTCGGTGGGGCGGGCGAGCAGTTCTTC	CSAREVGGAGEQFF
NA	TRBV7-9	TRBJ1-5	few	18	TGTGCCAGCAGCTTAGAAGGGGGGTCAGGGCAAGGCAATCAGCCCCAGCATTTT	CASSLEGGSGQGNQPQHF
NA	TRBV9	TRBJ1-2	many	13	TGTGCCAGCAGCGTAGACGGGTCCTATGGCTACACCTTC	CASSVDGSYGYTF
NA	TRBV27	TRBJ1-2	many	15	TGTGCCAGCAGTCTAAACCGGGTCCAAAAGGGGGGCTACACCTTC	CASSLNRVQKGGYTF
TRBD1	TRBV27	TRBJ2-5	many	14	TGTGCCAGCAGTTTCTTAGACAGGGCAGAGACCCAGTACTTC	CASSFLDRAETQYF
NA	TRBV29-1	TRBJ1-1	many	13	TGCAGCGTTGCTGGGGGCTGGGGCACTGAAGCTTTCTTT	CSVAGGWGTEAFF
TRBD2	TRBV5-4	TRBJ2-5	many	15	TGTGCCAGCAGCTTGGGGCTAGCGGGAACGGAGACCCAGTACTTC	CASSLGLAGTETQYF
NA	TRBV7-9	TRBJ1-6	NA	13	TGTGCCAGCACCCCAGCGGATAATTCACCCCTCCACTTT	CASTPADNSPLHF
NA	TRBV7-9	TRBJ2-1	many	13	TGTGCCAGCAGCTCCCGGCGCGACGCTGAGCAGTTCTTC	CASSSRRDAEQFF